This T cell receptor (beta chain) was found in a study of identical twins. It was template switching that added a universal primer site, and there were unique molecular identifiers on the cDNA. TCRdb itself ran the 5' RACE reads through MiXCR, one entry per CDR3 protein. Of roughly 280,000 distinct CDR3 sequences in the sample, less than 9.5% were seen once. Trimming pared 2 bases from V and 10 bases from J, leaving 6 bases between. CDR3 length: 12 residues. Ten or more counts support this clonotype. These data were also filed under a second study, of yellow fever vaccine responses in identical twins.

J is TRBJ1-6 and V is TRBV12-3 or TRBV12-4; no clear D. The clonotype was recovered from a woman aged 18-30 years in good health. Source material: CD8+ T cells sorted from blood. Written as DNA, the CDR3 is TGTGCCAGCAGTTTAAGCGTCTCACCCCTCCACTTT. Its translation is CASSLSVSPLHF.